A single sample is the source of the 28 T cell receptor beta chains below, sequenced in a study of radiotherapy plus CTLA-4 blockade in lung cancer. Assay: immunoSEQ multiplex PCR; the TCRdb copy retains only in-frame clones and omits some. Of roughly 30,000 clones listed, around four fifths are singletons. The source was peripheral blood, collected from a patient treated with radiotherapy plus ipilimumab. These receptor sequences come from a human donor with non-small cell lung cancer that progressed on radiotherapy plus ipilimumab.

The rearrangement joins TRBV19 to TRBJ2-7; TRBD2 matches at 13 bases. V lost 4 bases and J lost 3; bases outside the gene matches: 3. This CDR3 contains 15 residues. CDR1 LNHDA and CDR2 SQIVND come from the germline V gene (reference sequence). CDR3 loop: CASSRTSGGSYEQYF. The DNA of the CDR3 is TGTGCCAGTAGTAGGACTAGCGGGGGTAGCTACGAGCAGTACTTC.

This clone was seen only a few times. A much larger clone is a single base away; this may be a read error. The identical CDR3 is also encoded by other nucleotide sequences in the sample. The rearrangement uses TRBV27 and TRBJ2-2; 9 nucleotides match TRBD1. The CDR3 length is 13 residues. Germline V gene lookup returns CDR1 MNHEY and CDR2 SMNVEV (reference sequence). The CDR3 coding sequence is TGTGCCTGCCGGACAGGGGACGCCGGCGAGCTGTTTTTT. It codes for CACRTGDAGELFF.

The V and J genes are TRBV5-1 and TRBJ1-6, with D possibly matching TRBD1 (5 bases). V dropped 0 bases and J dropped 8 bases, with 12 bases sitting between them. CDR3 length: 15 residues. The germline V gene has CDR1 SGHRS and CDR2 YFSETQ. CDR3 residues: CASSLEGRADSPLHF. The DNA for the CDR3 is TGCGCCAGCAGCTTGGAGGGGAGGGCGGATTCACCCCTCCACTTT.

The chain employs TRBV5-1 and TRBJ1-3, with a tentative D call TRBD1 (6 bases). The CDR3 runs to 16 residues. Trimming removed 4 bases at V and 0 bases at J, with 14 bases between. The germline V gene encodes CDR1 SGHRS and CDR2 YFSETQ. The CDR3 region has the DNA TGCGCCAGCAGCCCACAGCAGGGGCTCTCTGGAAACACCATATATTTT. Translated, it gives CASSPQQGLSGNTIYF.

This clone was seen more than once but under ten times. The CDR3 DNA is TGCGCCAGCAGCACCCAAGCAGGGGGGAGTGAGACCCAGTACTTC. Protein: CASSTQAGGSETQYF. The chain combines TRBV4-3 with TRBJ2-5, with a weak D call TRBD1 (7 bases). CDR3 length: 15 residues. CDR1 and CDR2 from the germline V gene are LGHNA and YSLEER. V was pared by 5 bases and J by 5 bases, with 18 bases between.

The chain couples TRBV6-5 to TRBJ2-7; 8 positions agree with TRBD1. CDR3 length: 14 residues. Trimming cost V 10 bases and J 2 bases; bases outside gene matches: 10. CDR1 and CDR2 (germline): MNHEY, SVGAGI. The CDR3 reads CATLTAQGAYEQYF. The DNA for the CDR3 is TGTGCCACCCTAACTGCACAGGGGGCCTACGAGCAGTACTTC.

The V and J genes are TRBV4-3 and TRBJ2-2, with D perhaps matching TRBD1 (6 bases). V was trimmed by 2 bases and J by 8 bases, leaving 12 bases between them. The CDR3 runs 14 residues. Looked up from germline, CDR1 is LGHNA and CDR2 is YSLEER. The CDR3 DNA is TGCGCCAGCAGCCAAAACAGGGCGTCAGGGGAGCTGTTTTTT. Protein: CASSQNRASGELFF.

The V call is TRBV25-1, the J call TRBJ2-5, with 7 nucleotides matching TRBD2. This CDR3 contains 12 residues. Germline CDR1 and CDR2: MGHDK and SYGVNS. With V trimmed by 5 bases and J by 7 bases, 4 bases remained unmatched. The CDR3 DNA sequence: TGTGCCAGCAGTATCTGGGGGGGGACCCAGTACTTC. This codes for CASSIWGGTQYF.

This chain connects TRBV15 to TRBJ1-1; D uncertain. This CDR3 is 12 amino acids long. V dropped 8 bases and J dropped 0 bases, with 7 bases sitting between them. Germline CDR1 is LNHNV and CDR2 is YYDKDF (reference sequence). The CDR3 is CATEGMNTEAFF. CDR3 coding DNA: TGTGCCACCGAGGGTATGAACACTGAAGCTTTCTTT.

This clone was observed a single time. The chain employs TRBV4-1 and TRBJ1-4; D call uncertain. The CDR3 is made up of 16 amino acids. The germline gives CDR1 MGHRA, CDR2 YSYEKL. The germline V and J ends were trimmed by 1 base and 2 bases, with 11 bases remaining between them. The CDR3 sequence: CASSQGRWETNEKLFF. CDR3 coding DNA: TGCGCCAGCAGCCAAGGAAGGTGGGAGACTAATGAAAAACTGTTTTTT.

The chain recombines TRBV19 with TRBJ2-7; 8 bases map to TRBD1. Unmatched junction bases numbered 4, after V lost 1 base and J lost 2 bases. CDR3 size: 15 residues. CDR1 LNHDA and CDR2 SQIVND come from the germline V gene (reference sequence). CDR3 DNA: TGTGCCAGTAGTATAGTATGGACAGGGCCCTACGAGCAGTACTTC. Encoded protein: CASSIVWTGPYEQYF.

CDR3: CASSRTGGIDSYNSPLHF. CDR3 DNA: TGTGCCAGCAGTAGAACAGGGGGCATTGACTCCTATAATTCACCCCTCCACTTT. The chain links TRBV9 to TRBJ1-6; TRBD1 matches at 9 bases. The CDR3 extends over 18 amino acids. Trimming took 5 bases from V and 0 from J; bases not matched to a gene: 9. Germline CDR1 SGDLS, CDR2 YYNGEE.

The chain is built from TRBV9 and TRBJ1-5, with D unresolved. Germline V gene sequence: CDR1 SGDLS, CDR2 YYNGEE. Trimming took 0 bases from V and 2 from J, leaving 9 bases between them. CDR3 length: 15 amino acids. The CDR3 nucleotides are TGTGCCAGCAGCGTAGAAGGTCAGGGCAATCAGCCCCAGCATTTT. It codes for CASSVEGQGNQPQHF.

The chain has TRBV25-1 and TRBJ1-1; 8 bases line up with TRBD1. Germline CDR1 is MGHDK and CDR2 is SYGVNS. The CDR3 has 15 amino acids. V was clipped by 0 bases and J by 4 bases; unmatched bases: 4. This CDR3 is CASSEYGQGITEAFF. The CDR3 coding sequence is TGTGCCAGCAGTGAATACGGACAGGGAATCACTGAAGCTTTCTTT.

This chain links TRBV6-4 with TRBJ2-1; a possible D gene is TRBD1 (6 bases). The CDR3 extends over 14 amino acids. With 0 bases removed from V and 7 bases from J, the gap between germline ends came to 10 bases. Germline V gene sequence: CDR1 MRHNA, CDR2 SNTAGT. CDR3 coding DNA: TGTGCCAGCAGTGACTCCTGGGGGCAAAATGAGCAGTTCTTC. Residues: CASSDSWGQNEQFF.

The CDR3 sequence: CASSASGQASDGYTF. CDR3 nucleotides: TGTGCCAGCAGCGCCTCCGGACAGGCCTCAGACGGCTACACCTTC. The chain recombines TRBV9 with TRBJ1-2; TRBD1 matches at 7 bases. Trimming at V came to 3 bases and at J to 8 bases, leaving 13 bases not matched to a gene. This CDR3 has 15 amino acids. Germline loops: CDR1 SGDLS, CDR2 YYNGEE.

The V call is TRBV6-1, the J call TRBJ2-3, with 9 bases identical to TRBD2. Trimming at V came to 4 bases and at J to 0 bases, leaving 8 bases not matched to a gene. CDR3 size: 17 residues. CDR1 and CDR2 (germline): MNHNS, SASEGT. The DNA of the CDR3 is TGTGCCAGCAGTGCGCGCCTGACTAGCGGTAGCACAGATACGCAGTATTTT. As protein: CASSARLTSGSTDTQYF.

This chain connects TRBV15 to TRBJ2-3; D uncertain. This CDR3 is built from 12 residues. Germline loops: CDR1 LNHNV, CDR2 YYDKDF (reference sequence). Deletions cut 4 bases from V and 12 bases from J, with 14 bases between. Written as DNA, the CDR3 is TGTGCCACCAGCACAGGTGCGACAAGACAGTATTTT. The encoded protein is CATSTGATRQYF. The entire variable domain, with the rest obtained from reference TRBV15 and TRBJ2-3, is as follows: DAMVIQNPRYQVTQFGKPVTLSCSQTLNHNVMYWYQQKSSQAPKLLFHYYDKDFNNEADTPDNFQSRRPNTSFCFLDIRSPGLGDTAMYLCATSTGATRQYFGPGTRLTVL.

The chain uses TRBV5-1 and TRBJ1-3; D is possibly TRBD1 (5 bases). CDR3 length: 14 amino acids. V lost 4 bases and J 3 bases, leaving 11 bases between the germline ends. The germline CDR1 and CDR2 sequences are SGHRS and YFSETQ. The CDR3 nucleotides are TGCGCCAGCAGCCAGGGTTTGGGTGGAAACACCATATATTTT. Its protein product is CASSQGLGGNTIYF.

CDR3 region: CASSRGQQNNQPQHF. DNA for the CDR3: TGTGCCAGTAGTAGGGGACAGCAAAACAATCAGCCCCAGCATTTT. This chain joins TRBV19 and TRBJ1-5; 7 nucleotides line up with TRBD1. V lost 4 bases, J lost 3 bases, and 6 bases stayed unmatched. The germline V gene has CDR1 LNHDA and CDR2 SQIVND (reference sequence). This CDR3 has 15 residues.

This sequence joins TRBV27 and TRBJ2-2, with D possibly being TRBD2 (6 bases). V was pared by 6 bases and J by 1 base, with 15 bases between. There are 16 residues in the CDR3. The germline V gene encodes CDR1 MNHEY and CDR2 SMNVEV (reference sequence). CDR3 nucleotide sequence: TGTGCCAGCAGACTATCGGGACTCCTGAACACCGGGGAGCTGTTTTTT. Encoded protein: CASRLSGLLNTGELFF.

This chain joins TRBV5-4 and TRBJ1-1; D is possibly TRBD1 (5 bases). From germline, CDR1 is SGHNT and CDR2 YYREEE (reference sequence). Trimming took 4 bases from V and 6 from J, leaving 19 bases between them. This CDR3 comprises 15 residues. The CDR3 spells CASSGGGIPNAEAFF. CDR3 nucleotide sequence: TGTGCCAGCAGCGGGGGAGGGATCCCTAACGCTGAAGCTTTCTTT.

The rearrangement uses TRBV28 and TRBJ2-3; 7 bases map to TRBD2. This CDR3 spans 13 amino acids. Germline loops: CDR1 MDHEN, CDR2 SYDVKM. V lost 5 bases and J lost 6; bases outside the gene matches: 5. CDR3 bases: TGTGCCAGCAGTCACCTACTAGCGGATACGCAGTATTTT. Translating gives CASSHLLADTQYF.

The chain combines TRBV18 with TRBJ1-2; 8 positions agree with TRBD1. Per the germline V gene, CDR1 is KGHSH and CDR2 is LQKENI. The CDR3 loop spans 15 amino acids. V lost 8 bases to trimming and J lost 8 bases; unmatched junction nucleotides: 16. CDR3 DNA sequence: TGTGCCAGCCCACAGTATGAAGACAGGGGAAGCGGCTACACCTTC. It is translated as CASPQYEDRGSGYTF.

J is TRBJ2-1 and V is TRBV7-3; TRBD1 is a possible D gene (6 bases). The V end lost 5 bases, the J end lost 6 bases, and 17 bases lay between the germline ends. From germline, CDR1 is SGHTA and CDR2 FQGTGA. CDR3 length: 15 amino acids. The CDR3 region is CASSPSTGRGNEQFF. In DNA, the CDR3 is TGTGCCAGCAGCCCAAGCACAGGCAGGGGCAATGAGCAGTTCTTC.

V usage is TRBV19 and J usage is TRBJ1-1, with D hard to call. CDR3 length: 14 amino acids. The V gene's germline CDR1 is LNHDA and CDR2 SQIVND (reference sequence). V gave up 6 bases and J gave up 0 bases, with 11 bases separating them. The CDR3 loop reads CASRMRKMNTEAFF. CDR3 sequence (DNA): TGTGCCAGTAGGATGAGAAAAATGAACACTGAAGCTTTCTTT.

This chain links TRBV9 with TRBJ2-3; TRBD1 matches 10 bases. The CDR3 covers 17 residues. V lost 4 bases to trimming and J lost 1 base; unmatched junction nucleotides: 9. Germline V gene lookup returns CDR1 SGDLS and CDR2 YYNGEE. The CDR3, as DNA: TGTGCCAGCAGCATCTTCGGAGGGACAGGGGGCACAGATACGCAGTATTTT. Amino acids: CASSIFGGTGGTDTQYF.

The rearrangement joins TRBV11-2 to TRBJ2-2, with D perhaps matching TRBD1 (6 bases). The CDR3 is 17 residues long. Germline assignment: CDR1 SGHAT and CDR2 FQNNGV. V lost 4 bases and J 2 bases, leaving 17 bases between the germline ends. CDR3 amino acids: CASSYRAGAGNTGELFF. Written as DNA, the CDR3 is TGTGCCAGCAGCTATAGGGCAGGGGCCGGAAACACCGGGGAGCTGTTTTTT.